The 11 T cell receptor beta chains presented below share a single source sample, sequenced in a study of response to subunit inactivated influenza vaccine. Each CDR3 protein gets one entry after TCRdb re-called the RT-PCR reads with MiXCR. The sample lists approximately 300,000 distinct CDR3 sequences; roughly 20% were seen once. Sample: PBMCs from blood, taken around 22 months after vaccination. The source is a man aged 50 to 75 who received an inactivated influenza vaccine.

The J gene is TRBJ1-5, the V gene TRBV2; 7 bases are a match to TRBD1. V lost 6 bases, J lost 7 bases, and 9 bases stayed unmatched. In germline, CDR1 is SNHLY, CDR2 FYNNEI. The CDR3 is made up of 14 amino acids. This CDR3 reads CASRDRDSPQPQHF. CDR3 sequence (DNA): TGTGCCAGCAGGGACCGGGACAGCCCCCAGCCCCAGCATTTT. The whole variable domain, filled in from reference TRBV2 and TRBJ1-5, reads EPEVTQTPSHQVTQMGQEVILRCVPISNHLYFYWYRQILGQKVEFLVSFYNNEISEKSEIFDDQFSVERPDGSNFTLKIRSTKLEDSAMYFCASRDRDSPQPQHFGDGTRLSIL.

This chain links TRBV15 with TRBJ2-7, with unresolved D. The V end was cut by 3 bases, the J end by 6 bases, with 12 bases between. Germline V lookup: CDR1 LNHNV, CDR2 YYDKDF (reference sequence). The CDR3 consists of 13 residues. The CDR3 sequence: CATSRDIAGEQYF. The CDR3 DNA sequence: TGTGCCACCAGCAGGGATATAGCCGGCGAGCAGTACTTC.

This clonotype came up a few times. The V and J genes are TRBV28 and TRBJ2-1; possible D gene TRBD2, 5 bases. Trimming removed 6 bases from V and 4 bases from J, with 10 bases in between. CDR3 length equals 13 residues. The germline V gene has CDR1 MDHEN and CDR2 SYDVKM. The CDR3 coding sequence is TGTGCCAGCAGCCCGGGAAGGTACAATGAGCAGTTCTTC. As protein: CASSPGRYNEQFF.

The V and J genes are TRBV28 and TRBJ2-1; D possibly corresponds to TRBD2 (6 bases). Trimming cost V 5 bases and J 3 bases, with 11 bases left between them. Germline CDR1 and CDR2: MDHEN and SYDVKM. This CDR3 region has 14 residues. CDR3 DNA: TGTGCCAGCAGTCCCCTGGGACTCTACAATGAGCAGTTCTTC. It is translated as CASSPLGLYNEQFF.

The CDR3 nucleotides are TGTGCCTGGGCCCAGGAGCCCGGATACAATGAGCAGTTCTTC. Translating gives CAWAQEPGYNEQFF. The chain carries TRBV30 and TRBJ2-1; no clear D gene. The V gene's germline CDR1 is GTSNPN and CDR2 SVGIG (reference sequence). V lost 5 bases to trimming and J lost 4 bases, with 15 bases between them. The CDR3 runs 14 residues.

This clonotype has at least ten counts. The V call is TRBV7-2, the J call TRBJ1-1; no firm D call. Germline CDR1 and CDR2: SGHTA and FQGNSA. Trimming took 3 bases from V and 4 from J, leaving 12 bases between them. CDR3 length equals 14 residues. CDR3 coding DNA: TGTGCCAGCAGCTTTACAAGGGTAGGCACTGAAGCTTTCTTT. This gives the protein CASSFTRVGTEAFF.

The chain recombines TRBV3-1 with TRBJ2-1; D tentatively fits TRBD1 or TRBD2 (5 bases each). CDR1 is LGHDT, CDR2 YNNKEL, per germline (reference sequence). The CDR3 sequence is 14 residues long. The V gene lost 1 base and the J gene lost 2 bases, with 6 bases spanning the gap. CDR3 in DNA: TGTGCCAGCAGCCAAGCGGGACCCTACAATGAGCAGTTCTTC. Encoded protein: CASSQAGPYNEQFF.

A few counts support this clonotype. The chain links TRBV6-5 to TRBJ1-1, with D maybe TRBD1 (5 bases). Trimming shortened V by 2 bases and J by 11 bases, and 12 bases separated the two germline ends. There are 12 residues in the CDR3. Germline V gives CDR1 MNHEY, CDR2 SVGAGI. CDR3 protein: CASSYGAGEAFF. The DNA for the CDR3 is TGTGCCAGCAGTTACGGGGCCGGAGAGGCTTTCTTT.

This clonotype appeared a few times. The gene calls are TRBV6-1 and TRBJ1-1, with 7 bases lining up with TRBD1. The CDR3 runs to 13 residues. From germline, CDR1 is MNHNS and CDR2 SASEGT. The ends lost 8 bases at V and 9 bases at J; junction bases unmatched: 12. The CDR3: CASQSPGDSQAFF. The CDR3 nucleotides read TGTGCCAGCCAGTCCCCCGGGGACAGTCAAGCTTTCTTT.

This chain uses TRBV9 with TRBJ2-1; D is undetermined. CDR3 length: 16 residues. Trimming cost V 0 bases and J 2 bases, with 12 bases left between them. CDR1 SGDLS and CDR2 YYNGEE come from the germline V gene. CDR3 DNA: TGTGCCAGCAGCGTAGATATTGGCGGAACCTACAATGAGCAGTTCTTC. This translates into CASSVDIGGTYNEQFF.

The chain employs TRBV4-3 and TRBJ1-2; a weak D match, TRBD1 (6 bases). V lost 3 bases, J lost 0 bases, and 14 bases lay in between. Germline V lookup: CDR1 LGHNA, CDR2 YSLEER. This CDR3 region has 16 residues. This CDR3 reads CASSHRLGGPNYGYTF. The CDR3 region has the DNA TGCGCCAGCAGCCACCGCCTCGGGGGCCCTAACTATGGCTACACCTTC.